The 10 T cell receptor beta chains below come from one sample, sequenced in a study of identical twins. TCRdb reprocessed the 5' RACE reads via MiXCR and lists one record per CDR3 protein. The table records 1.5 million to 2 million distinct CDR3 sequences, under 35% of them present only once. The material sequenced was cord blood. The receptor set was obtained from a newborn girl in good health.

The J gene is TRBJ2-2, the V gene TRBV4-2, with no clear D. The germline V gene has CDR1 LGHNA and CDR2 YNFKEQ. This CDR3 has 14 residues. Trimming left V 6 bases short and J 0 bases short, with 8 bases between. CDR3 region: CASSKGTNTGELFF. The CDR3 DNA reads as TGTGCCAGCAGTAAGGGTACGAACACCGGGGAGCTGTTTTTT.

The CDR3 reads CASASTFRGNYGYTF. The CDR3 DNA follows: TGTGCCAGCGCTTCCACCTTCAGGGGGAACTATGGCTACACCTTC. J is TRBJ1-2 and V is TRBV27; 7 nucleotides line up with TRBD1. The J segment lost 2 bases and the V segment lost 8 bases, leaving 11 bases of the junction unmatched. There are 15 residues in the CDR3. The germline gives CDR1 MNHEY, CDR2 SMNVEV (reference sequence).

This clonotype was picked up a small number of times. The chain is built from TRBV5-1 and TRBJ2-4; TRBD1 aligns across 8 bases. TRBJ2-7 explains the end of the DNA better; the J call may be wrong. Germline-derived CDR1 and CDR2 are SGHRS and YFSETQ. The CDR3 length is 15 residues. CDR3 protein: CASSLAQGETYEQYF. The CDR3, as DNA: TGCGCCAGCAGCTTAGCACAGGGGGAAACCTACGAGCAGTACTTC.

The rearrangement joins TRBV3-1 to TRBJ2-2, with a weak D call TRBD1 (5 bases). The CDR3 runs 14 residues. V lost 5 bases to trimming and J lost 5 bases, with 12 bases between them. The V gene's germline CDR1 is LGHDT and CDR2 YNNKEL (reference sequence). For the CDR3, the DNA is TGTGCCAGCAGCGGGGCTTCTTGGACCGGGGAGCTGTTTTTT. Its translation: CASSGASWTGELFF.

This clonotype was seen more than once but under ten times. The rearrangement uses TRBV15 and TRBJ2-3; D unresolved. Germline assignment: CDR1 LNHNV and CDR2 YYDKDF (reference sequence). This CDR3 comprises 12 residues. V was pared by 2 bases and J by 3 bases, with 3 bases between. The CDR3 here is CATSRRTDTQYF. Written as DNA, the CDR3 is TGTGCCACCAGCAGAAGGACAGATACGCAGTATTTT.

On this clonotype: Being one base from a much bigger clone, this may be a read error. V and J are TRBV12-3 or TRBV12-4 and TRBJ1-2, with D unresolved. This CDR3 region has 13 residues. This chain's CDR3 is CASSLQENYGFTF. The CDR3 bases are TGTGCCAGCAGTTTACAGGAGAACTATGGCTTCACCTTC.

There are many counts of this clonotype. V gene TRBV5-1 combines with J gene TRBJ1-1; no firm D call. Germline V gene data show CDR1 as SGHRS and CDR2 as YFSETQ. This CDR3 comprises 14 residues. V dropped 0 bases and J dropped 0 bases, with 6 bases sitting between them. CDR3: CASSLGHMNTEAFF. CDR3 sequence (DNA): TGCGCCAGCAGCTTGGGACATATGAACACTGAAGCTTTCTTT.

The chain is built from TRBV19 and TRBJ2-4; tentative D call: TRBD2 (6 bases). Per germline, CDR1 LNHDA and CDR2 SQIVND (reference sequence). This CDR3 is 15 amino acids long. V lost 3 bases to trimming and J lost 0 bases, with 9 bases between them. The CDR3 sequence: CASSIGGIAKNIQYF. The CDR3 DNA is TGTGCCAGTAGTATCGGCGGGATAGCCAAAAACATTCAGTACTTC.

Remarks on this clonotype: An end of the junction does not agree with germline; a read error may underlie this. The rearrangement uses TRBV7-9 and TRBJ1-4; possible D gene TRBD1, 6 bases. The CDR3 extends over 15 amino acids. From germline, CDR1 is SEHNR and CDR2 FQNEAQ (reference sequence). CDR3 DNA: TGTACCAGCAGCCTGAGACAGGCAACTAATGAAAAACTGTTTTTT. Translation gives CTSSLRQATNEKLFF. Filled out from reference TRBV7-9 and TRBJ1-4, the complete variable domain reads DTGVSQNPRHKITKRGQNVTFRCDPISEHNRLYWYRQTLGQGPEFLTYFQNEAQLEKSRLLSDRFSAERPKGSFSTLEIQRTEQGDSAMYLCTSSLRQATNEKLFFGSGTQLSVL.

V gene TRBV3-1 combines with J gene TRBJ1-6; D gene ambiguous. Germline lookup yields CDR1 LGHDT and CDR2 YNNKEL (reference sequence). The CDR3 covers 14 residues. Trimming shortened V by 6 bases and J by 6 bases, and 12 bases separated the two germline ends. This chain's CDR3 is CASSNRAFNSPLHF. CDR3 DNA: TGTGCCAGCAGTAACAGAGCTTTTAATTCACCCCTCCACTTT.